The 24 T cell receptor beta chains below come from one sample, sequenced in a study of T cell responses to AZD1222 COVID-19 vaccine. The table came from immunoSEQ multiplex PCR; TCRdb's copy has only in-frame clones and leaves some out. The repertoire holds about 120,000 clones, around 90% seen once, with 4% to 5% in the top ten. Sequencing used peripheral blood, obtained 28 days after the second dose of the MenACWY control vaccine. Receptors originate from an adult who received the MenACWY meningococcal vaccine as a control.

The V gene is TRBV3-1 (or the pseudogene TRBV3-2), the J gene TRBJ2-3; D may correspond to TRBD1 or TRBD2 (5 bases each). V lost 2 bases, J lost 1 base, and 10 bases lay in between. This CDR3 has 15 amino acids. Germline assignment: CDR1 LGHDT and CDR2 YNNKEL (reference sequence). The DNA of the CDR3 is TGTGCCAGCAGCCAACAGGGACGAGGCACAGATACGCAGTATTTT. It codes for CASSQQGRGTDTQYF.

This sequence joins TRBV28 and TRBJ2-5; weak D call: TRBD1 (5 bases). The V gene's germline CDR1 is MDHEN and CDR2 SYDVKM. This CDR3 region has 12 residues. Trimming stripped 7 bases from V and 5 bases from J, with 11 bases between. For the CDR3, the DNA is TGTGCCAGCACTCAGGGTCTGGAGACCCAGTACTTC. Protein: CASTQGLETQYF.

The chain couples TRBV28 to TRBJ2-2, with D possibly matching TRBD1 (6 bases). This CDR3 comprises 15 residues. V was cut by 3 bases and J by 9 bases, with 17 bases left in between. Germline V gives CDR1 MDHEN, CDR2 SYDVKM. CDR3 region: CASSFFRQGFRELFF. The CDR3 nucleotides read TGTGCCAGCAGTTTCTTTCGGCAGGGGTTCCGGGAGCTGTTTTTT.

The chain uses TRBV6-4 and TRBJ2-3; tentative D call: TRBD1 (5 bases). This CDR3 has 15 amino acids. Germline values: CDR1 MRHNA, CDR2 SNTAGT. V lost 0 bases and J 4 bases, leaving 11 bases between the germline ends. The CDR3 coding sequence is TGTGCCAGCAGTGACTCGTGGGGCGGAGCAGATACGCAGTATTTT. It translates to CASSDSWGGADTQYF.

The rearrangement joins TRBV6-5 to TRBJ2-2; D is possibly TRBD1 or TRBD2 (5 bases each). Germline CDR1 and CDR2: MNHEY and SVGAGI. Trimming took off 6 bases at V and 3 bases at J, with 11 bases between the two ends. The CDR3 is 14 residues long. CDR3 nucleotides: TGTGCCAGCAGGACGAGGGGTGACACCGGGGAGCTGTTTTTT. This gives the protein CASRTRGDTGELFF.

The V gene is TRBV27, the J gene TRBJ2-3; 7 nucleotides agree with TRBD1. The CDR3 covers 17 residues. The junction had 15 bases not matched to a gene; V was cut back by 7 bases and J by 2 bases. Germline lookup yields CDR1 MNHEY and CDR2 SMNVEV (reference sequence). CDR3 DNA: TGTGCCAGCATTCCCATCCCCCGGGACAGTTTCACAGATACGCAGTATTTT. Protein product: CASIPIPRDSFTDTQYF.

The rearrangement uses TRBV15 and TRBJ1-4, with D tentatively TRBD1 (5 bases). V gave up 8 bases and J gave up 7 bases, with 17 bases separating them. The CDR3 has 14 amino acids. Germline loops: CDR1 LNHNV, CDR2 YYDKDF (reference sequence). The CDR3 DNA reads as TGTGCCACCGCTCCAGGGCGGGATTTTGAAAAACTGTTTTTT. This sequence encodes CATAPGRDFEKLFF.

This clone was detected a few times. This chain links TRBV4-2 with TRBJ2-1; D might be TRBD1 (6 bases). Trimming cost V 1 base and J 4 bases, with 11 bases left between them. The CDR3 sequence is 15 residues long. The germline V gene has CDR1 LGHNA and CDR2 YNFKEQ. In DNA, the CDR3 is TGTGCCAGCAGCCAAGGACAGGATCCTTACAATGAGCAGTTCTTC. This codes for CASSQGQDPYNEQFF.

V is TRBV7-9 and J is TRBJ2-3; 8 positions match TRBD2. V trimming: 4 bases; J trimming: 3 bases; junction bases outside the gene matches: 9. Germline assignment: CDR1 SEHNR and CDR2 FQNEAQ (reference sequence). There are 16 residues in the CDR3. CDR3 region: CASSSRGSGVTDTQYF. For the CDR3, the DNA is TGTGCCAGCAGCTCTCGGGGTAGCGGGGTGACAGATACGCAGTATTTT.

Only one count was recorded for this clone. The CDR3, as DNA: TGTGCCAGCAGCTTGCAAGGACAGGGAAAGTACGAGCAGTACTTC. The encoded protein is CASSLQGQGKYEQYF. V is TRBV5-4 and J is TRBJ2-7, with 8 bases fitting TRBD1. Germline V gene data show CDR1 as SGHNT and CDR2 as YYREEE (reference sequence). This CDR3 region has 15 residues. The V and J ends lost 1 base and 4 bases, in that order; junction bases with no gene match: 7.

The chain has TRBV6-1 and TRBJ2-7; no reliable D call. Trimming removed 2 bases from V and 1 base from J, with 9 bases in between. Germline CDR1 is MNHNS and CDR2 is SASEGT. The CDR3 totals 14 residues. The CDR3 sequence: CASSEPGRSYEQYV. In DNA, the CDR3 is TGTGCCAGCAGTGAACCTGGCAGGTCCTACGAGCAGTACGTC.

The J gene is TRBJ1-3, the V gene TRBV5-1, with D possibly being TRBD1 (6 bases). V lost 4 bases, J lost 0 bases, and 11 bases lay in between. Looked up from germline, CDR1 is SGHRS and CDR2 is YFSETQ. This CDR3 region has 15 residues. The DNA of the CDR3 is TGCGCCAGCAGCCGGGGGACAACCTCTGGAAACACCATATATTTT. It yields the protein CASSRGTTSGNTIYF.

This chain links TRBV10-3 with TRBJ1-5; D is ambiguous. Germline loops: CDR1 ENHRY, CDR2 SYGVKD. The CDR3 covers 14 residues. V lost 2 bases, J lost 5 bases, and 10 bases lay in between. DNA for the CDR3: TGTGCCATCAGTGAGCCGGACGGGGATCAGCCCCAGCATTTT. Translated: CAISEPDGDQPQHF.

J is TRBJ2-1 and V is TRBV28; 10 nucleotides match TRBD2. The length of the CDR3 is 15 residues. CDR1 is MDHEN and CDR2 is SYDVKM in the germline V gene. The ends lost 6 bases at V and 4 bases at J; junction bases unmatched: 6. In DNA form, the CDR3 reads TGTGCCAGCAGCCTAGCGGGAGTGGGGTACAATGAGCAGTTCTTC. Protein: CASSLAGVGYNEQFF.

The V gene is TRBV5-6, the J gene TRBJ1-2; D might be TRBD1 (6 bases). This CDR3 is 15 amino acids long. In germline, CDR1 is SGHDT, CDR2 YYEEEE. The V end lost 6 bases, the J end lost 5 bases, and 20 bases lay between the germline ends. In DNA, the CDR3 is TGTGCCAGCATTAGGGCAGGGGCGCAAGGTTATGGCTACACCTTC. Translation gives CASIRAGAQGYGYTF. Complete variable domain (other parts from reference TRBV5-6 and TRBJ1-2): DAGVTQSPTHLIKTRGQQVTLRCSPKSGHDTVSWYQQALGQGPQFIFQYYEEEERQRGNFPDRFSGHQFPNYSSELNVNALLLGDSALYLCASIRAGAQGYGYTFGSGTRLTVV.

The chain uses TRBV18 and TRBJ1-6, with TRBD1 as a possible D gene (5 bases). The CDR3 spans 14 residues. V lost 3 bases and J 8 bases, leaving 11 bases between the germline ends. The germline V gene has CDR1 KGHSH and CDR2 LQKENI. As DNA, the CDR3 is TGTGCCAGCTCACCGGGGGTCGGCGATTCACCCCTCCACTTT. Amino acids: CASSPGVGDSPLHF.

The chain recombines TRBV20-1 with TRBJ1-1; possible D gene TRBD1, 5 bases. V lost 3 bases and J lost 10, with 21 bases in between. In germline, CDR1 is DFQATT, CDR2 SNEGSKA (reference sequence). This CDR3 is 14 amino acids long. CDR3 bases: TGCAGTGCTAGTTCAGGGCGTAAACGTGACGTAGCTTTCTTT. Protein product: CSASSGRKRDVAFF.

Here the CDR3 reads CASSLTLRDGPNTGELFF. As DNA, the CDR3 is TGTGCCAGCAGCTTAACCCTCCGGGACGGACCAAACACCGGGGAGCTGTTTTTT. This rearrangement joins TRBV7-8 to TRBJ2-2, with D perhaps given as TRBD1 or TRBD2 (5 bases each). Per germline, CDR1 SGHVS and CDR2 FQNEAQ. Trimming stripped 2 bases from V and 2 bases from J, with 18 bases between. This CDR3 has 18 residues.

The chain combines TRBV6-5 with TRBJ2-7; either TRBD1 or TRBD2 may supply D (5 bases each). Between the trimmed V and J ends, which lost 2 bases and 2 bases, there was a span of 10 bases. This CDR3 is 14 amino acids long. Looked up from germline, CDR1 is MNHEY and CDR2 is SVGAGI. This CDR3 is CASSYSQGAYEQYV. The CDR3 nucleotides are TGTGCCAGCAGTTACAGCCAGGGAGCCTACGAGCAGTACGTC.

This clone was recorded only once. DNA of the CDR3: TGTGCCAGCAGCTTAGGGAAACCCCTCCACTTT. Its translation is CASSLGKPLHF. The chain recombines TRBV7-9 with TRBJ1-6, with unresolved D. The V end was cut by 1 base, the J end by 12 bases, with 4 bases between. CDR1 and CDR2 (germline): SEHNR, FQNEAQ (reference sequence). The CDR3 length is 11 residues.

J is TRBJ1-5 and V is TRBV13, with D tentatively TRBD1 (5 bases). This CDR3 is built from 14 residues. The germline V and J ends were trimmed by 4 bases and 0 bases, with 7 bases remaining between them. Per the germline V gene, CDR1 is PRHDT and CDR2 is FYEKMQ (reference sequence). The CDR3 region is CASSSRVSNQPQHF. The CDR3 nucleotides are TGTGCCAGCAGCTCCAGGGTTAGCAATCAGCCCCAGCATTTT.

The rearrangement links TRBV18 to TRBJ2-1, with D perhaps TRBD2 (6 bases). The CDR3 runs 16 residues. Germline loops: CDR1 KGHSH, CDR2 LQKENI. The V end was cut by 2 bases, the J end by 5 bases, with 16 bases between. The CDR3, as DNA: TGTGCCAGCTCACCAAGCCCTAGCGAGATAAACAATGAGCAGTTCTTC. Translated, it gives CASSPSPSEINNEQFF. The variable domain in full, completed from reference TRBV18 and TRBJ2-1, reads NAGVMQNPRHLVRRRGQEARLRCSPMKGHSHVYWYRQLPEEGLKFMVYLQKENIIDESGMPKERFSAEFPKEGPSILRIQQVVRGDSAAYFCASSPSPSEINNEQFFGPGTRLTVL.

The chain links TRBV28 to TRBJ1-4, with 8 nucleotides matching TRBD1. Per the germline V gene, CDR1 is MDHEN and CDR2 is SYDVKM. The CDR3 runs to 12 residues. V was pared by 2 bases and J by 11 bases, with 1 base of the junction left unmatched. The CDR3, as DNA: TGTGCCAGCAGTTTAAGGACAGGGAAACTGTTTTTT. It codes for CASSLRTGKLFF.

V and J are TRBV28 and TRBJ2-1, with 13 bases lining up with TRBD2. Trimming took 4 bases from V and 0 from J; bases not matched to a gene: 12. Looked up from germline, CDR1 is MDHEN and CDR2 is SYDVKM. The CDR3 has 20 residues. CDR3: CASSYSTSGGPFSSYNEQFF. The CDR3 bases are TGTGCCAGCAGTTATTCGACTAGCGGGGGGCCGTTTAGCTCCTACAATGAGCAGTTCTTC.